Listed here are 18 T cell receptor beta chains from one sample, sequenced in a study of cytomegalovirus exposure and HLA in healthy donors. Profiling relied on immunoSEQ multiplex PCR, and the TCRdb table lists in-frame clones only, not all of them. Found here are more than 90,000 clones, more than 75% of them singletons; the top ten hold roughly 5.3%. Material for sequencing was PBMCs. All receptors come from a young man in good health and CMV-seronegative.

The chain links TRBV6-5 to TRBJ2-7; 10 nucleotides match TRBD1. With V trimmed by 5 bases and J by 4 bases, 8 bases remained unmatched. CDR1 is MNHEY, CDR2 SVGAGI, per germline. The CDR3 sequence is 15 residues long. CDR3 amino acids: CASSPPGQGRYEQYF. DNA of the CDR3: TGTGCCAGCAGTCCCCCGGGACAGGGGAGGTACGAGCAGTACTTC.

This clone was seen only a few times. This sequence joins TRBV20-1 and TRBJ1-1, with D unclear. V was trimmed by 3 bases and J by 6 bases, leaving 2 bases between them. Looked up from germline, CDR1 is DFQATT and CDR2 is SNEGSKA (reference sequence). The CDR3 is 9 residues long. CDR3 sequence: CSASAEAFF. Written as DNA, the CDR3 is TGCAGTGCTAGCGCTGAAGCTTTCTTT.

This chain links TRBV7-8 with TRBJ2-3; unclear D gene. CDR1 SGHVS and CDR2 FQNEAQ come from the germline V gene. The length of the CDR3 is 11 residues. V shed 1 base and J shed 7 bases, with 3 bases lying between them. The CDR3, as DNA: TGTGCCAGCAGCTTAGTCTATACGCAGTATTTT. Protein product: CASSLVYTQYF.

The chain links TRBV6-5 to TRBJ2-7; D is uncertain. The CDR3 has 13 amino acids. V was pared by 5 bases and J by 2 bases, with 10 bases between. Germline V gives CDR1 MNHEY, CDR2 SVGAGI. CDR3 DNA: TGTGCCAGCAGTCCAAAACAACCCTACGAGCAGTACTTC. This sequence encodes CASSPKQPYEQYF.

The gene calls are TRBV6-5 and TRBJ2-2, with 10 bases aligning to TRBD2. Germline CDR1 and CDR2: MNHEY and SVGAGI. Germline trimming cut 5 bases from V and 3 bases from J; bases unmatched to any gene: 0. The CDR3 has 14 amino acids. Here the CDR3 DNA reads TGTGCCAGCAGTGGACTAGCGGACACCGGGGAGCTGTTTTTT. Its protein is CASSGLADTGELFF.

V and J are TRBV25-1 and TRBJ2-1; 10 bases fit TRBD2. The CDR3 covers 15 residues. Germline CDR1 MGHDK, CDR2 SYGVNS. V was pared by 6 bases and J by 15 bases, with 17 bases of the junction left unmatched. The DNA of the CDR3 is TGTGCCAGCAGCCCCCCTAGCGGGAGTACCCGGCGTCTGTTCTTC. This translates into CASSPPSGSTRRLFF.

This rearrangement joins TRBV5-1 to TRBJ1-3, with TRBD1 matching over 9 bases. Germline V gene sequence: CDR1 SGHRS, CDR2 YFSETQ. After removal of 4 bases from V and 4 bases from J, the junction contained 9 bases not matched to a gene. The CDR3 totals 16 residues. CDR3 DNA sequence: TGCGCCAGCAGCGCCCGGGACAGGGAACCCGGAAACACCATATATTTT. Amino acid sequence: CASSARDREPGNTIYF.

The chain is built from TRBV14 and TRBJ2-7; D is perhaps TRBD1 (6 bases). Trimming removed 0 bases from V and 11 bases from J, with 11 bases in between. The CDR3 runs to 12 residues. Germline-derived CDR1 and CDR2 are SGHDN and FVKESK. CDR3 in amino acids: CASSQDGTSEYF. In DNA, the CDR3 is TGTGCCAGCAGCCAAGATGGGACATCAGAGTACTTC.

The rearrangement uses TRBV11-2 and TRBJ2-5; D may be TRBD2 (6 bases). The CDR3 runs to 13 residues. Deletions cut 11 bases from V and 1 base from J, with 14 bases between. Germline values: CDR1 SGHAT, CDR2 FQNNGV. The CDR3 DNA follows: TGTGCCGGAAGTGGGGGGTTCCAAGAGACCCAGTACTTC. This gives the protein CAGSGGFQETQYF.

The genes are TRBV4-2 and TRBJ1-2, with D possibly TRBD1 on 5 matching bases. CDR3 length equals 15 residues. The germline V and J ends were trimmed by 5 bases and 4 bases, with 17 bases remaining between them. Germline V gene data show CDR1 as LGHNA and CDR2 as YNFKEQ. CDR3 bases: TGTGCCAGCAGCTTAGACCCAGGGCTTGGCTATGGCTACACCTTC. It specifies CASSLDPGLGYGYTF.

The gene calls are TRBV4-1 and TRBJ1-5, with TRBD1 identical over 7 bases. V gave up 3 bases and J gave up 5 bases; unmatched junction bases: 4. The CDR3 loop spans 14 amino acids. CDR1 is MGHRA, CDR2 YSYEKL, per germline. CDR3 DNA sequence: TGCGCCAGCAGCCAGACAGGGATTTATCAGCCCCAGCATTTT. Translation: CASSQTGIYQPQHF.

V is TRBV6-1 and J is TRBJ2-5; weak D call: TRBD2 (6 bases). The CDR3 length is 14 residues. Germline CDR1 is MNHNS and CDR2 is SASEGT. Trimming took off 1 base at V and 4 bases at J, with 10 bases between the two ends. The CDR3 loop reads CASSEGTGGETQYF. For the CDR3, the DNA is TGTGCCAGCAGTGAAGGGACCGGGGGAGAGACCCAGTACTTC.

The chain links TRBV7-2 to TRBJ1-2; 7 nucleotides line up with TRBD1. The V and J ends lost 2 bases and 0 bases, in that order; junction bases with no gene match: 6. The CDR3 sequence is 16 residues long. CDR1 and CDR2 (germline): SGHTA, FQGNSA. The CDR3 DNA is TGTGCCAGCAGCTTACGCACAGGGGTCCCTAACTATGGCTACACCTTC. Its translation is CASSLRTGVPNYGYTF.

This clone was seen just once. Written as DNA, the CDR3 is TGTGCCAGCTCACCCAGGGACACCGGGGAGCTGTTTTTT. It encodes CASSPRDTGELFF. This rearrangement joins TRBV18 to TRBJ2-2, with D maybe TRBD1 (5 bases). CDR1 is KGHSH and CDR2 is LQKENI in the germline V gene. Trimming took off 3 bases at V and 3 bases at J, with 5 bases between the two ends. The length of the CDR3 is 13 residues.

The chain joins TRBV19 to TRBJ1-1; D uncertain. Germline V gives CDR1 LNHDA, CDR2 SQIVND (reference sequence). V was pared by 3 bases and J by 3 bases, with 8 bases between. The CDR3 sequence is 13 residues long. CDR3 sequence reads: CASSMKRDTEAFF. The CDR3 region has the DNA TGTGCCAGTAGTATGAAGAGGGACACTGAAGCTTTCTTT.

This chain connects TRBV7-2 to TRBJ1-5, with 7 bases aligning to TRBD1. The length of the CDR3 is 15 residues. The ends lost 2 bases at V and 3 bases at J; junction bases unmatched: 4. Germline V CDR1 and CDR2: SGHTA, FQGNSA. DNA of the CDR3: TGTGCCAGCAGCTTACGGGGACAGTTCAATCAGCCCCAGCATTTT. Translating gives CASSLRGQFNQPQHF.

The rearrangement joins TRBV10-1 to TRBJ2-7; D is possibly TRBD2 (5 bases). Trimming left V 0 bases short and J 0 bases short, with 9 bases between. This CDR3 has 15 residues. The V gene's germline CDR1 is WNHNN and CDR2 SYGVQD (reference sequence). DNA for the CDR3: TGCGCCAGCAGTGAGTCTGCGGGTATCTCCTACGAGCAGTACTTC. Its translation: CASSESAGISYEQYF.

The CDR3 DNA is TGTGCTAGTGGTCAACAGGGGGTGGCTTCCTACGAGCAGTACTTC. It specifies CASGQQGVASYEQYF. The V and J genes are TRBV12-5 and TRBJ2-7; 8 bases match TRBD1. The J segment lost 1 base and the V segment lost 5 bases, leaving 7 bases of the junction unmatched. The CDR3 loop spans 15 amino acids. Germline V gene sequence: CDR1 LGHNT, CDR2 FRNRAP. Full variable domain (missing parts from reference TRBV12-5 and TRBJ2-7): DARVTQTPRHKVTEMGQEVTMRCQPILGHNTVFWYRQTMMQGLELLAYFRNRAPLDDSGMPKDRFSAEMPDATLATLKIQPSEPRDSAVYFCASGQQGVASYEQYFGPGTRLTVT.